The rows below give T cell receptor beta chains drawn from one sample of a study of T cells in Graves' hyperthyroidism and ophthalmopathy. TCRdb itself ran the multiplex PCR reads through MiXCR, one entry per CDR3 protein. The table records about 560,000 distinct CDR3 sequences, 16% of them present only once. Sequencing was carried out using blood. The source is a woman aged 18-29 years with Graves' hyperthyroidism. Both conserved end residues are part of each CDR3. The order of the fields is J gene, V gene, D gene, clone size, CDR3 DNA, CDR3 protein. The D gene is left open where the match is weak. Rows may omit the clone size; those that give it use once, few, many or a size class.

TRBJ1-4	TRBV18	TRBD1	many	TGTGCCAGCTCACCCGGACAGGGCCGCGAAAAACTGTTTTTT	CASSPGQGREKLFF
TRBJ1-4	TRBV5-5	TRBD1	few	TGTGCTAGCAGCTTGGGACAGTATAATGAGAAACTGTTTTTT	CASSLGQYNEKLFF
TRBJ2-7	TRBV30	NA	NA	TGTGCCTGGAGAACTGCTGCCGAGCAGTACTTC	CAWRTAAEQYF
TRBJ2-1	TRBV11-2	NA	NA	TGTGCCAGCAGCTCCGGGGGACGGACAGGGCAGTTCTTC	CASSSGGRTGQFF
TRBJ1-2	TRBV20-1	TRBD1	many	TGCAGTGCGAGGACAGGGAATGGCTATGGCTACACCTTC	CSARTGNGYGYTF
TRBJ2-5	TRBV5-1	NA	NA	TGCGCCAGCAGCCCGTATTCGGAGACCCAGTACTTC	CASSPYSETQYF
TRBJ2-2	TRBV5-5	NA	NA	TGTGCCAGCAGCCCACGGCCAGGTCTAGGGTCCGGGGAGCAGTTTTTT	CASSPRPGLGSGEQFF
TRBJ1-4	TRBV12-3/TRBV12-4	TRBD1	few	TGTGCCAGCAGTTTAGCGATGGGAGGGACAGATAATGAAAAACTGTTTTTT	CASSLAMGGTDNEKLFF
TRBJ2-2	TRBV28	TRBD2	NA	TGTGCCAGCAGCCCCGGCTGGGCGGGAGGCCTCACCGGGGAGCTGGTTTTT	CASSPGWAGGLTGELVF
TRBJ2-4	TRBV7-2	NA	many	TGTGCCAGCAGCCCAAGGGCCAAAAACATTCAGTACTTC	CASSPRAKNIQYF
TRBJ1-3	TRBV19	NA	NA	TGTGCCAGTAGCCCGGACGGGGACACCATATATTTT	CASSPDGDTIYF
TRBJ2-1	TRBV7-8	NA	NA	TGTGCCAGCAGCCCCCCATACTACAATGAGCAGTTCTTC	CASSPPYYNEQFF
TRBJ1-1	TRBV29-1	NA	NA	TGCAGCGTTGTTTTGTGGAGGGACACTGAAGCTTTCTTT	CSVVLWRDTEAFF
TRBJ2-7	TRBV7-9	TRBD1	many	TGTGCCAGCGAACCCGGGACAGGGTTCTACGAGCAGTACTTC	CASEPGTGFYEQYF
TRBJ2-1	TRBV15	NA	NA	TGTGCCACCAGCGGACACGGCAATGAGCAGTTCTTC	CATSGHGNEQFF
TRBJ2-2	TRBV2	NA	few	TGTGCAAAAGGGGCGGGAAGAAACACCGGGGAGCTGTTTTTT	CAKGAGRNTGELFF
TRBJ2-7	TRBV7-2	NA	few	TGTGCCAGCAGCTCCCCCCACTCCTACGAGCAGTACTTC	CASSSPHSYEQYF
TRBJ2-5	TRBV7-8	TRBD2	NA	TGTGCCAGCAGCAACTCACCGGGAGGAGAGACCCAGTACTTC	CASSNSPGGETQYF
TRBJ1-1	TRBV15	NA	many	TGTGCCACCAGCAGGGACCCCCGTAACACTGAAGCTTTCTTT	CATSRDPRNTEAFF
TRBJ2-3	TRBV20-1	TRBD2	few	TGCAGTAAAGCGGGAGGGCCAATGAGGACAGATACGCAGTATTTT	CSKAGGPMRTDTQYF
TRBJ2-7	TRBV12-3/TRBV12-4	NA	many	TGTGCCAGCAGTTTGGGGGGCGGGAGAATTTTCGAGCAGTACTTC	CASSLGGGRIFEQYF
TRBJ1-5	TRBV12-3/TRBV12-4	TRBD1	many	TGTGCCAGCAAACGGACAGGGGGGGATCAGCCCCAGCATTTT	CASKRTGGDQPQHF
TRBJ2-1	TRBV15	NA	NA	TGTGCTTTCCCCCACAGGGGAGGTTCCAATGAGCAGTTCTTC	CAFPHRGGSNEQFF
TRBJ1-2	TRBV10-3	TRBD1	NA	TGTGCCATCAGCCAGGACAGGGGGAACGGCGGTGGCTACACCTTC	CAISQDRGNGGGYTF
TRBJ1-5	TRBV10-3	NA	NA	TGTGCCATCAGCCCCACAGGGACCAATCAGCCCCAGCATTTT	CAISPTGTNQPQHF
TRBJ1-1	TRBV5-1	NA	many	TGCGCCAGCAGCTTGGATGGGGCAGGACTGCTATTGAACACTGAAGCTTTCTTT	CASSLDGAGLLLNTEAFF
TRBJ1-2	TRBV12-3/TRBV12-4	TRBD1	many	TGTGCCAGCAGCAAAACAGGGGGGACTAACTATGGCTACACCTTC	CASSKTGGTNYGYTF
TRBJ2-5	TRBV3-1	NA	many	TGTGCCAGCAGCCAAGGGACCTTAGAGACCCAGTACTTC	CASSQGTLETQYF
TRBJ1-1	TRBV12-3/TRBV12-4	NA	many	TGTGCCAGCAGTCTGGACGGATTTAACACTGAAGCTTTCTTT	CASSLDGFNTEAFF
TRBJ2-7	TRBV18	TRBD2	few	TGTGCCAGCTCACCAACTAGCGGGATTGAATACGAGCAGTACTTC	CASSPTSGIEYEQYF
TRBJ2-3	TRBV20-1	TRBD2	many	TGCAGTGCTGTTCAGACTAGCGGGAGGGCCGGAGCAGATACGCAGTATTTT	CSAVQTSGRAGADTQYF
TRBJ2-2	TRBV12-3/TRBV12-4	TRBD2	few	TGTGCCAGCAGAGGACTAGCGGGGAACACCGGGGAGCTGTTTTTT	CASRGLAGNTGELFF
TRBJ1-2	TRBV4-3	TRBD1	few	TGCGCCAGCAGCCAACACACAGGGGCATTCTTCTCTGGCTACACCTTC	CASSQHTGAFFSGYTF
TRBJ2-3	TRBV7-2	NA	many	TGTGCCAGCAGCCTCGTAGGCAGCAGCACAGATACGCAGTATTTT	CASSLVGSSTDTQYF
TRBJ2-2	TRBV3-1	TRBD2	few	TGTGCCAGCAGCCAAACGGCAGGGAGGGTTCTTGGGGAGCTGTTTTTT	CASSQTAGRVLGELFF
TRBJ2-5	TRBV5-1	TRBD2	many	TGCGCCAGCAGCTTGGCACGGACTAGCGTTCAAGAGACCCAGTACTTC	CASSLARTSVQETQYF
TRBJ1-2	TRBV6-4	NA	few	TGTGCCAGCAGTCCTGGACAGACCAACCATGGCTACACCTTC	CASSPGQTNHGYTF
TRBJ2-2	TRBV12-3/TRBV12-4	TRBD2	many	TGTGCCAGCCTGCTTAGCGGGAGCACCGGGGAGCTGTTTTTT	CASLLSGSTGELFF
TRBJ2-3	TRBV11-2	NA	many	TGTGCCAGCAGGGGAGAAGCCACAGATACGCAGTATTTT	CASRGEATDTQYF
TRBJ2-2	TRBV7-3	TRBD1	NA	TGTGCCAGCAGCTTGGGGACAGGGATCGGCGGGGAGCTGTTTTTT	CASSLGTGIGGELFF
TRBJ2-7	TRBV6-2/TRBV6-3	TRBD1	NA	TGTGCCAGCAGTTCGCGGGACAGGGGATATCAGAAGCAGTACTTC	CASSSRDRGYQKQYF
TRBJ2-1	TRBV2	NA	many	TGTGCCAGCAGCGTCAAAGCGGGCGAAGTCTACAATGAGCAGTTCTTC	CASSVKAGEVYNEQFF
TRBJ2-5	TRBV5-1	NA	few	TGCGCCAGCAGCGCGCCCAGGAGGGGTTTCCAAGAGACCCAGTACTTC	CASSAPRRGFQETQYF
TRBJ2-2	TRBV12-3/TRBV12-4	NA	many	TGTGCCAGCAGTTTAGTGAGGGGTTCCGGGGAGCTGTTTTTT	CASSLVRGSGELFF
TRBJ2-7	TRBV7-2	TRBD2	many	TGTGCCAGCAGCTTATTCGCGACTAGCGAGAGCGAGCAGTACTTC	CASSLFATSESEQYF
TRBJ1-2	TRBV6-1	NA	NA	TGTGCCAGCAGGCTGGTGGCTGGCCAGGGGGGCTACACCTTC	CASRLVAGQGGYTF
TRBJ2-5	TRBV13	TRBD1	NA	TGTGCCAGCAGCGCCCTAGGCAGGGGGTATGAGACCCAGTACTTC	CASSALGRGYETQYF
TRBJ1-1	TRBV28	NA	many	TGTGCCAGCACCCCCCATTATCAGAGAAACACTGAAGCTTTCTTT	CASTPHYQRNTEAFF
TRBJ1-5	TRBV10-2	TRBD1	many	TGCGCCAGCAGCCCGACAGGGTCTCATCAGCCCCAGCATTTT	CASSPTGSHQPQHF
TRBJ2-3	TRBV20-1	NA	many	TGCAGTGCTAGGCCGGGCGGGATCACAGATACGCAGTATTTT	CSARPGGITDTQYF
TRBJ2-1	TRBV30	NA	few	TGTGCCTGGAGTGGACCACTCGCCTACAATGAGCAGTTCTTC	CAWSGPLAYNEQFF
TRBJ1-1	TRBV4-3	NA	NA	TGCGCCAGCAGCCAAGACCACAGGACCGGTGAAGCTTTCTTT	CASSQDHRTGEAFF
TRBJ2-1	TRBV18	TRBD2	many	TGTGCCAGCTCACCATGGCGGGAGGGTGGTGAGCAGTTCTTC	CASSPWREGGEQFF
TRBJ1-1	TRBV28	NA	NA	TGTGCCAGCAGGGAGGGGGGGGCTGAAGCTTTCTTT	CASREGGAEAFF
TRBJ2-2	TRBV5-1	TRBD2	few	TGCGCCAGCAGCTTCGGGGGGGGACTGAACACCGGGGAGCTGTTTTTT	CASSFGGGLNTGELFF
TRBJ1-2	TRBV4-3	TRBD1	NA	TGCGCCAGCAGCCAAGATACAGGGGGCGCTTATGGCTACACCTTC	CASSQDTGGAYGYTF
TRBJ2-1	TRBV12-3/TRBV12-4	TRBD2	many	TGTGCCAGCAGTCCAAGAGGGAGGGAATACAATGAGCAGTTCTTC	CASSPRGREYNEQFF
TRBJ2-3	TRBV30	NA	NA	TGTGCCTGGAGTGTATCAGATACGCAGTATTTT	CAWSVSDTQYF
TRBJ2-5	TRBV6-5	NA	NA	TGTGCCAGCAGTTACGGACGGGCGGCCCAAGAGACCCAGTACTTC	CASSYGRAAQETQYF